These T cell receptor beta chains were read from a single sample in a study of spatial heterogeneity in lung cancer. Each CDR3 protein is one row after TCRdb ran MiXCR on the 5' RACE reads. Of some 120,000 distinct CDR3 sequences in the sample, 9% to 15% were seen once. Sequencing was performed on PBMCs, taken at follow-up. The origin of the receptors is a male donor with early-stage non-small cell lung cancer. The CDR3 runs from the conserved cysteine through the conserved F or W. The order of the fields is clone size, J gene, V gene, D gene, CDR3 protein, CDR3 DNA. A D gene is named only where the DNA matches it firmly. The size field is filled for only some rows; it gives once, few, many or a size class.

size: few
J: TRBJ2-1
V: TRBV18
D: -
CDR3: CASSNSYNEQFF
DNA: TGTGCCAGCTCAAACTCCTACAATGAGCAGTTCTTC

size: few
J: TRBJ1-3
V: TRBV28
D: -
CDR3: CASSLCLSDRFTGNTIYF
DNA: TGTGCCAGCAGTTTATGCCTCTCTGACAGGTTCACTGGAAACACCATATATTTT

size: -
J: TRBJ2-5
V: TRBV4-1
D: TRBD2
CDR3: CASSQGWTSGKQETQYF
DNA: TGCGCCAGCAGCCAAGGATGGACTAGCGGGAAACAAGAGACCCAGTACTTC

size: -
J: TRBJ2-5
V: TRBV7-3
D: -
CDR3: CASSLVWGETQYF
DNA: TGTGCCAGCAGCTTAGTGTGGGGAGAGACCCAGTACTTC

size: few
J: TRBJ1-6
V: TRBV3-1
D: -
CDR3: CASSQRTVIYNSPLHF
DNA: TGTGCCAGCAGCCAACGGACAGTTATCTATAATTCACCCCTCCACTTT

size: many
J: TRBJ2-7
V: TRBV11-1
D: -
CDR3: CASSLAQDEQYF
DNA: TGTGCCAGCAGCTTAGCCCAGGACGAGCAGTACTTC

size: -
J: TRBJ1-4
V: TRBV7-2
D: -
CDR3: CASSSGGTAWGEKLFF
DNA: TGTGCCAGCAGCTCCGGAGGCACAGCCTGGGGTGAAAAACTGTTTTTT

size: -
J: TRBJ2-1
V: TRBV11-2
D: -
CDR3: CASSGRDGDHNEQFF
DNA: TGTGCCAGCAGCGGTAGGGACGGGGACCACAATGAGCAGTTCTTC

size: -
J: TRBJ2-1
V: TRBV20-1
D: -
CDR3: CSARENRRGPNNEQFF
DNA: TGCAGTGCTAGAGAAAATAGGCGGGGCCCTAACAATGAGCAGTTCTTC

size: few
J: TRBJ2-7
V: TRBV10-3
D: TRBD1
CDR3: CAITGTGYGHEQYF
DNA: TGTGCCATCACTGGGACAGGGTATGGCCACGAGCAGTACTTC

size: -
J: TRBJ2-3
V: TRBV27
D: -
CDR3: CASSQAGSTDTQYF
DNA: TGTGCCAGCAGTCAAGCGGGTTCCACAGATACGCAGTATTTT